These 25 T cell receptor beta chains were all obtained from the same sample, sequenced in a study of CD8 T cells in ankylosing spondylitis. TCRdb passed the 5' RACE reads through MiXCR, listing each CDR3 protein once. The sample comprises 100,000 to 150,000 distinct CDR3 sequences, approximately 9.9% of which are singletons, and approximately 3.3% rests with the top ten. The specimen sequenced was blood, either unsorted or a sorted T cell fraction (not recorded which). The receptor set was obtained from a male donor with ankylosing spondylitis or in good health (not recorded which).

Ten or more counts support this clonotype. This rearrangement joins TRBV5-1 to TRBJ2-1; TRBD1 is a possible D gene (6 bases). V was cut by 4 bases and J by 3 bases, with 11 bases left in between. Per the germline V gene, CDR1 is SGHRS and CDR2 is YFSETQ. This CDR3 contains 14 residues. For the CDR3, the DNA is TGCGCCAGCAGCGCCGGACAGAACTACAATGAGCAGTTCTTC. Translating gives CASSAGQNYNEQFF.

At least ten counts were recorded for this clonotype. The V and J genes are TRBV7-2 and TRBJ1-3, with D possibly matching TRBD1 (6 bases). Germline V lookup: CDR1 SGHTA, CDR2 FQGNSA. The CDR3 spans 15 residues. Trimming removed 4 bases at V and 4 bases at J, with 14 bases between. The CDR3 DNA is TGTGCCAGCAGCTCAGCTACAGGGTCCGGAAACACCATATATTTT. The encoded protein is CASSSATGSGNTIYF.

The chain carries TRBV5-1 and TRBJ2-6; TRBD1 matches at 8 bases. With 4 bases clipped from V and 0 bases from J, the junction kept 9 bases outside the gene matches. The CDR3 is 18 residues long. CDR1 SGHRS and CDR2 YFSETQ come from the germline V gene. Here the CDR3 reads CASSSGQGRASGANVLTF. The CDR3 DNA reads as TGCGCCAGCAGCAGCGGACAGGGCAGAGCCTCTGGGGCCAACGTCCTGACTTTC.

This clonotype was recorded many times. The gene calls are TRBV10-3 and TRBJ2-6, with TRBD1 identical over 7 bases. V shed 2 bases, J shed 0 bases, and the junction held 4 bases outside the gene matches. Germline loops: CDR1 ENHRY, CDR2 SYGVKD. The CDR3 covers 17 residues. The CDR3 loop reads CAISETGESSGANVLTF. In nucleotides, the CDR3 is TGTGCCATCAGTGAGACAGGGGAGAGCTCTGGGGCCAACGTCCTGACTTTC.

The chain uses TRBV9 and TRBJ2-1; 7 bases agree with TRBD1. In germline, CDR1 is SGDLS, CDR2 YYNGEE. J gave up 4 bases and V 0 bases, and 4 bases lay outside the gene matches. CDR3 length: 15 amino acids. CDR3 region: CASSVAATGYNEQFF. The CDR3 nucleotides are TGTGCCAGCAGCGTAGCTGCGACAGGGTACAATGAGCAGTTCTTC.

This clonotype was picked up many times. The chain couples TRBV20-1 to TRBJ2-1, with 10 positions matching TRBD2. Germline-derived CDR1 and CDR2 are DFQATT and SNEGSKA (reference sequence). The CDR3 sequence is 16 residues long. V dropped 0 bases and J dropped 4; count of bases not matched to a gene: 6. CDR3 coding DNA: TGCAGTGCTAGAGATCAGAGGACTAGCGGATACAATGAGCAGTTCTTC. This encodes CSARDQRTSGYNEQFF.

Ten or more counts support this clonotype. The chain combines TRBV20-1 with TRBJ2-7; 9 nucleotides agree with TRBD1. J gave up 2 bases and V 0 bases, and 5 bases lay outside the gene matches. In germline, CDR1 is DFQATT, CDR2 SNEGSKA (reference sequence). The CDR3 is 15 amino acids. CDR3 DNA: TGCAGTGCTAGAGATCTGGGGACAGGGACCTACGAGCAGTACTTC. Encoded protein: CSARDLGTGTYEQYF.

This chain connects TRBV19 to TRBJ2-3; maybe TRBD1 (6 bases). From germline, CDR1 is LNHDA and CDR2 SQIVND (reference sequence). This CDR3 comprises 13 residues. The ends were cut back, 6 bases at V and 4 bases at J, with 11 bases in the middle. CDR3 DNA sequence: TGTGCCAGTAGCCCCGCAGGGGCAGATACGCAGTATTTT. Translated, it gives CASSPAGADTQYF.

The chain joins TRBV30 to TRBJ2-4; D uncertain. The CDR3 length is 12 residues. The germline CDR1 and CDR2 sequences are GTSNPN and SVGIG (reference sequence). Trimming took off 4 bases at V and 8 bases at J, with 12 bases between the two ends. As DNA, the CDR3 is TGTGCCTGGAATATAGGCGCGGACATTCAGTACTTC. Encoded protein: CAWNIGADIQYF. Using reference TRBV30 and TRBJ2-4 for the parts outside the CDR3, the full variable domain is SQTIHQWPATLVQPVGSPLSLECTVEGTSNPNLYWYRQAAGRGLQLLFYSVGIGQISSEVPQNLSASRPQDRQFILSSKKLLLSDSGFYLCAWNIGADIQYFGAGTRLSVL.

This clonotype was seen many times. The chain recombines TRBV5-1 with TRBJ2-1; no firm D call. CDR1 SGHRS and CDR2 YFSETQ come from the germline V gene. V gave up 0 bases and J gave up 5 bases, with 12 bases separating them. This CDR3 has 15 amino acids. CDR3 in amino acids: CASSLGLDGHNEQFF. The CDR3 coding sequence is TGCGCCAGCAGCTTGGGGCTAGATGGGCACAATGAGCAGTTCTTC. Drawing the rest from reference TRBV5-1 and TRBJ2-1, the complete variable domain is KAGVTQTPRYLIKTRGQQVTLSCSPISGHRSVSWYQQTPGQGLQFLFEYFSETQRNKGNFPGRFSGRQFSNSRSEMNVSTLELGDSALYLCASSLGLDGHNEQFFGPGTRLTVL.

This clonotype has just a few counts. This chain uses TRBV5-1 with TRBJ2-6; tentative D call: TRBD2 (6 bases). In germline, CDR1 is SGHRS, CDR2 YFSETQ. This CDR3 is 17 amino acids long. Between the trimmed V and J ends, which lost 5 bases and 0 bases, there was a span of 15 bases. The CDR3 here is CASSRGSSTSGANVLTF. The CDR3 nucleotides read TGCGCCAGCAGTCGGGGGAGTTCCACCTCTGGGGCCAACGTCCTGACTTTC.

V gene TRBV20-1 combines with J gene TRBJ1-6; D is ambiguous. Germline CDR1 reads DFQATT; CDR2 reads SNEGSKA (reference sequence). The V and J ends lost 0 bases and 14 bases respectively, with 23 bases between them. The CDR3 sequence is 16 residues long. The CDR3 sequence: CSARDLEVGSELALHF. CDR3 bases: TGCAGTGCTAGAGATCTCGAGGTGGGGTCGGAATTGGCCCTCCACTTT.

The sample holds many counts of this clonotype. This chain's CDR3 is CASSLAGAQSGNTIYF. The DNA of the CDR3 is TGTGCCAGCAGCCTCGCGGGGGCTCAGTCTGGAAACACCATATATTTT. The chain couples TRBV7-2 to TRBJ1-3, with a possible D match to TRBD1 (6 bases). The CDR3 extends over 16 amino acids. The germline V and J ends were trimmed by 5 bases and 1 base, with 15 bases remaining between them. Germline assignment: CDR1 SGHTA and CDR2 FQGNSA. Drawing the rest from reference TRBV7-2 and TRBJ1-3, the complete variable domain is GAGVSQSPSNKVTEKGKDVELRCDPISGHTALYWYRQSLGQGLEFLIYFQGNSAPDKSGLPSDRFSAERTGGSVSTLTIQRTQQEDSAVYLCASSLAGAQSGNTIYFGEGSWLTVV.

This clonotype was seen many times. The chain uses TRBV12-3 or TRBV12-4 and TRBJ2-1; 10 bases are shared with TRBD2. V lost 6 bases to trimming and J lost 10 bases; unmatched junction nucleotides: 9. This CDR3 is 14 amino acids long. For the CDR3, the DNA is TGTGCCAGCAGAGGGAGCGGGAGGGCCTGGGAGCAGTTCTTC. As protein: CASRGSGRAWEQFF.

The chain recombines TRBV5-1 with TRBJ1-3; D uncertain. V was trimmed by 0 bases and J by 4 bases, leaving 8 bases between them. This CDR3 comprises 14 residues. Germline V gene sequence: CDR1 SGHRS, CDR2 YFSETQ. The CDR3 DNA reads TGCGCCAGCAGCTTGGCCGGGTACGGAAACACCATATATTTT. Its translation: CASSLAGYGNTIYF.

This clonotype was seen at least ten times. The V call is TRBV20-1, the J call TRBJ2-5, with D possibly matching TRBD2 (6 bases). With 0 bases removed from V and 3 bases from J, the gap between germline ends came to 17 bases. The germline V gene encodes CDR1 DFQATT and CDR2 SNEGSKA (reference sequence). The CDR3 has 16 residues. The CDR3 protein is CSARDTKSGRKETQYF. In nucleotides, the CDR3 is TGCAGTGCTAGAGACACCAAGAGCGGGCGGAAAGAGACCCAGTACTTC.

This clonotype appeared many times. J is TRBJ2-5 and V is TRBV5-1; TRBD1 is a possible D gene (7 bases). CDR1 is SGHRS and CDR2 is YFSETQ in the germline V gene. The CDR3 runs 15 residues. V was clipped by 0 bases and J by 0 bases, with 9 bases between them. The CDR3 DNA sequence: TGCGCCAGCAGCTTGGGCGGGACAGACCAAGAGACCCAGTACTTC. Residues: CASSLGGTDQETQYF.

This clonotype has ten or more counts. This chain links TRBV20-1 with TRBJ2-2; a possible D gene is TRBD2 (6 bases). The CDR3 has 15 residues. The germline V gene encodes CDR1 DFQATT and CDR2 SNEGSKA (reference sequence). Trimming removed 3 bases at V and 2 bases at J, with 13 bases between. This CDR3 reads CSASPTRTNTGELFF. CDR3 bases: TGCAGTGCTAGTCCGACTAGAACTAACACCGGGGAGCTGTTTTTT.

This clonotype was recorded at least ten times. The rearrangement uses TRBV7-6 and TRBJ1-3; 7 bases are shared with TRBD1. The germline V gene has CDR1 SGHVS and CDR2 FNYEAQ. The junction had 3 bases not matched to a gene; V was cut back by 5 bases and J by 2 bases. CDR3 length: 14 residues. The CDR3 nucleotides are TGTGCCAGCAGCCCCGGGACAGCTGGAAACACCATATATTTT. Translation: CASSPGTAGNTIYF.

Many counts were recorded for this clonotype. The chain links TRBV11-2 to TRBJ2-3; 7 bases align to TRBD1. Germline V gene sequence: CDR1 SGHAT, CDR2 FQNNGV. The CDR3 contains 14 residues. The junction had 2 bases not matched to a gene; V was cut back by 4 bases and J by 1 base. The CDR3 DNA reads as TGTGCCAGCAGCTGGGACAGCCGCACAGATACGCAGTATTTT. Translating it yields CASSWDSRTDTQYF.

At least ten counts were recorded for this clonotype. The chain has TRBV29-1 and TRBJ2-7, with 7 bases aligning to TRBD1. This CDR3 region has 13 residues. CDR1 and CDR2 from the germline V gene are SQVTM and ANQGSEA. V was pared by 2 bases and J by 7 bases, with 8 bases of the junction left unmatched. Here the CDR3 reads CSVEQGVGLEQYF. CDR3 in DNA: TGCAGCGTTGAACAGGGGGTCGGGTTGGAGCAGTACTTC.

This clonotype showed up many times. The chain uses TRBV7-8 and TRBJ2-2; perhaps D is TRBD1 or TRBD2 (6 bases each). The germline V and J ends were trimmed by 1 base and 6 bases, with 12 bases remaining between them. Per germline, CDR1 SGHVS and CDR2 FQNEAQ. The CDR3 is made up of 15 amino acids. Here the CDR3 DNA reads TGTGCCAGCAGCTTAGGCACTAGGGGGGCCGGGGAGCTGTTTTTT. Its protein is CASSLGTRGAGELFF. The full variable domain, rest sourced from reference TRBV7-8 and TRBJ2-2, is GAGVSQSPRYKVAKRGQDVALRCDPISGHVSLFWYQQALGQGPEFLTYFQNEAQLDKSGLPSDRFFAERPEGSVSTLKIQRTQQEDSAVYLCASSLGTRGAGELFFGEGSRLTVL.

This clonotype was detected only a few times. The chain links TRBV7-2 to TRBJ2-7; 8 nucleotides match TRBD2. From germline, CDR1 is SGHTA and CDR2 FQGNSA. CDR3 length: 16 amino acids. V gave up 5 bases and J gave up 0 bases; unmatched junction bases: 9. The CDR3 DNA is TGTGCCAGCAGCCCCCCAGGGACTAGGAGCTCCTACGAGCAGTACTTC. This encodes CASSPPGTRSSYEQYF. The full variable domain, with the rest looked up from reference TRBV7-2 and TRBJ2-7, is GAGVSQSPSNKVTEKGKDVELRCDPISGHTALYWYRQSLGQGLEFLIYFQGNSAPDKSGLPSDRFSAERTGGSVSTLTIQRTQQEDSAVYLCASSPPGTRSSYEQYFGPGTRLTVT.

This clonotype turned up a few times. This chain links TRBV7-9 with TRBJ2-7; 8 nucleotides match TRBD2. This CDR3 is built from 12 residues. V shed 8 bases and J 6 bases; nucleotides not matched to a gene: 6. In germline, CDR1 is SEHNR, CDR2 FQNEAQ (reference sequence). CDR3 sequence: CASHGGGSEQYF. CDR3 DNA: TGTGCCAGCCACGGGGGGGGGTCCGAGCAGTACTTC.

This clonotype was seen many times. The chain couples TRBV2 to TRBJ2-6; a possible D gene is TRBD1 (5 bases). Trimming pared 4 bases from V and 0 bases from J, leaving 16 bases between. The CDR3 totals 18 residues. Looked up from germline, CDR1 is SNHLY and CDR2 is FYNNEI. The CDR3 sequence: CASSVGLTAHSGANVLTF. As DNA, the CDR3 is TGTGCCAGCAGTGTGGGGTTGACAGCCCACTCTGGGGCCAACGTCCTGACTTTC.